These 21 T cell receptor beta chains came from one sample sequenced in a study of post-analysis software for immune sequencing data. Study-level points and caveats: Included in a set of four or five TRBV segments more frequent in patients than controls were TRBV5-6, TRBV5-1 and TRBV20-1.

Unique molecular identifiers were present in the TCR beta cDNA libraries. Using its own MiXCR run on the PCR reads, TCRdb lists one record per CDR3 protein. Seen here are a few hundred thousand distinct CDR3 sequences, 30% to 40% observed once, and the top ten hold around 8%. These receptors' targets are unknown. Sequencing was carried out using blood. These receptor sequences come from a girl aged 2-9 years with multiple sclerosis.

The CDR3 spells CSVTGTESYEQYF. For the CDR3, the DNA is TGCAGCGTGACCGGGACAGAGTCCTACGAGCAGTACTTC. The rearrangement links TRBV29-1 to TRBJ2-4; 7 nucleotides match TRBD1. The J call may be faulty, since TRBJ2-7 better matches the DNA end. Germline CDR1 and CDR2: SQVTM and ANQGSEA. This CDR3 spans 13 amino acids.

The rearrangement joins TRBV11-2 to TRBJ1-5; possibly TRBD1 for D (5 bases). V was trimmed by 8 bases and J by 0 bases, leaving 8 bases between them. The CDR3 consists of 13 residues. CDR1 SGHAT and CDR2 FQNNGV come from the germline V gene. The CDR3, as DNA: TGTGCCAGCTGGGGCGGTAGCAATCAGCCCCAGCATTTT. Amino acids: CASWGGSNQPQHF.

The chain employs TRBV3-1 and TRBJ2-1, with TRBD1 matching 8 bases. V shed 2 bases and J 3 bases; nucleotides not matched to a gene: 9. The CDR3 length is 17 residues. CDR1 and CDR2 from the germline V gene are LGHDT and YNNKEL (reference sequence). CDR3 in amino acids: CASSQMNSGGYYNEQFF. In DNA, the CDR3 is TGTGCCAGCAGCCAAATGAACTCAGGGGGCTACTACAATGAGCAGTTCTTC.

The chain is built from TRBV6-5 and TRBJ2-1; 11 nucleotides align to TRBD2. Germline V gives CDR1 MNHEY, CDR2 SVGAGI. CDR3 length: 14 amino acids. With 10 bases clipped from V and 9 bases from J, the junction kept 11 bases outside the gene matches. The CDR3 spells CATSIAGGSGEQFF. The CDR3 nucleotides are TGTGCCACATCCATAGCGGGGGGGAGTGGTGAGCAGTTCTTC.

This sequence joins TRBV5-5 and TRBJ2-7; tentatively, D is TRBD1 (6 bases). The CDR3 runs to 16 residues. From germline, CDR1 is SGHKS and CDR2 YYEKEE (reference sequence). Deletions cut 4 bases from V and 2 bases from J, with 19 bases between. In DNA, the CDR3 is TGTGCCAGCAGCACCAACCCTGGACAGCAAACCTACGAGCAGTACTTC. Protein sequence: CASSTNPGQQTYEQYF.

This chain connects TRBV7-2 to TRBJ1-2, with D perhaps TRBD1 (6 bases). Germline-derived CDR1 and CDR2 are SGHTA and FQGNSA. The V end lost 4 bases, the J end lost 10 bases, and 16 bases lay between the germline ends. This CDR3 is built from 13 residues. The CDR3 DNA reads as TGTGCCAGCAGCTCTCAGGGGTATAGTGACTACACCTTC. Translating gives CASSSQGYSDYTF. Filled out from reference TRBV7-2 and TRBJ1-2, the complete variable domain reads GAGVSQSPSNKVTEKGKDVELRCDPISGHTALYWYRQSLGQGLEFLIYFQGNSAPDKSGLPSDRFSAERTGGSVSTLTIQRTQQEDSAVYLCASSSQGYSDYTFGSGTRLTVV.

In this sample, this clonotype turned up once. The genes are TRBV28 and TRBJ2-1; D gene uncertain. The CDR3 covers 11 residues. The germline V gene encodes CDR1 MDHEN and CDR2 SYDVKM. V was clipped by 10 bases and J by 9 bases, with 13 bases between them. CDR3 DNA: TGTGCCATCACCTCTAGAGCTGAGCAGTTCTTC. Protein: CAITSRAEQFF.

In its sample, this clonotype was seen once. This chain joins TRBV5-1 and TRBJ2-6; D may be TRBD1 (6 bases). Germline CDR1 and CDR2: SGHRS and YFSETQ. The CDR3 is 17 amino acids. The V gene lost 2 bases and the J gene lost 0 bases, with 12 bases spanning the gap. Here the CDR3 reads CASSFYRVGSGANVLTF. CDR3 bases: TGCGCCAGCAGCTTTTACAGGGTGGGCTCTGGGGCCAACGTCCTGACTTTC.

The chain carries TRBV6-6 and TRBJ2-7, with D maybe TRBD1 (6 bases). Germline lookup yields CDR1 MNHNY and CDR2 SVGAGI (reference sequence). Trimming left V 5 bases short and J 1 base short, with 12 bases between. The CDR3 sequence is 14 residues long. The CDR3 DNA reads TGTGCCAGCAGTCCTTGGACAGTGTCCTACGAGCAGTACTTC. It translates to CASSPWTVSYEQYF.

The gene calls are TRBV5-1 and TRBJ2-1, with 8 bases identical to TRBD1. Germline CDR1 reads SGHRS; CDR2 reads YFSETQ. This CDR3 region has 14 residues. Germline trimming cut 4 bases from V and 3 bases from J; bases unmatched to any gene: 3. The CDR3 DNA is TGCGCCAGCAGCCGGGGACAGGACTACAATGAGCAGTTCTTC. It specifies CASSRGQDYNEQFF.

This chain joins TRBV7-2 and TRBJ1-1; possibly TRBD1 for D (6 bases). Per the germline V gene, CDR1 is SGHTA and CDR2 is FQGNSA. V dropped 4 bases and J dropped 4 bases, with 16 bases sitting between them. The length of the CDR3 is 15 residues. The CDR3 region is CASSSQGGVGTEAFF. For the CDR3, the DNA is TGTGCCAGCAGCTCCCAAGGGGGGGTTGGCACTGAAGCTTTCTTT.

This clonotype was observed once. The rearrangement links TRBV7-2 to TRBJ1-6; 10 bases are a match to TRBD1. V was pared by 1 base and J by 10 bases, with 7 bases of the junction left unmatched. The CDR3 is made up of 16 amino acids. From germline, CDR1 is SGHTA and CDR2 FQGNSA. The CDR3 DNA is TGTGCCAGCAGCTTAGGTTCGGACAGGGGGTGCTCACCCCTCCACTTT. As protein: CASSLGSDRGCSPLHF.

The chain couples TRBV5-1 to TRBJ2-5, with 14 bases fitting TRBD2. The CDR3 has 15 residues. The germline gives CDR1 SGHRS, CDR2 YFSETQ. The junction had 10 bases not matched to a gene; V was cut back by 4 bases and J by 11 bases. In DNA form, the CDR3 reads TGCGCCAGCAGCAGACTAGCGGGAGGGCCGGAAGAGCAGTACTTC. Translating gives CASSRLAGGPEEQYF.

The genes are TRBV4-2 and TRBJ1-2, with D tentatively TRBD1 (6 bases). Trimming pared 2 bases from V and 5 bases from J, leaving 18 bases between. The CDR3 is 16 amino acids. Germline V gives CDR1 LGHNA, CDR2 YNFKEQ. CDR3 nucleotides: TGTGCCAGCAGCCAACCAACCGACAGGCGGGGGTATGGCTACACCTTC. It translates to CASSQPTDRRGYGYTF.

The rearrangement links TRBV28 to TRBJ2-5; D perhaps matches TRBD1 (6 bases). From germline, CDR1 is MDHEN and CDR2 SYDVKM. V gave up 7 bases and J gave up 11 bases, with 20 bases separating them. The CDR3 consists of 13 residues. CDR3 region: CASKPTGLREQYF. CDR3 bases: TGTGCCAGCAAACCGACAGGCCTCAGGGAGCAGTACTTC.

V is TRBV4-1 and J is TRBJ2-7, with D maybe TRBD2 (5 bases). CDR1 and CDR2 from the germline V gene are MGHRA and YSYEKL. Trimming cost V 2 bases and J 0 bases, with 11 bases left between them. CDR3 length: 15 residues. The CDR3 region is CASSQLASPSYEQYF. In DNA, the CDR3 is TGCGCCAGCAGCCAACTAGCCTCACCCTCCTACGAGCAGTACTTC.

This clonotype was counted a few times. The chain couples TRBV10-3 to TRBJ1-2; TRBD1 agrees at 7 bases. This CDR3 is built from 15 residues. The V segment lost 10 bases and the J segment 2 bases; nucleotides outside the gene matches: 13. CDR1 is ENHRY and CDR2 is SYGVKD in the germline V gene. The CDR3 reads CATLGTESINYGYTF. CDR3 nucleotide sequence: TGTGCCACCTTGGGGACAGAATCTATAAACTATGGCTACACCTTC.

This clonotype was seen a few times. This chain joins TRBV24-1 and TRBJ2-5; D is uncertain. The CDR3 consists of 12 residues. CDR1 and CDR2 (germline): KGHDR, SFDVKD. Trimming took 3 bases from V and 2 from J, leaving 3 bases between them. The CDR3 DNA reads TGTGCCACCAGTGATAATCAAGAGACCCAGTACTTC. It yields the protein CATSDNQETQYF.

This clonotype has only one observation. J is TRBJ1-4 and V is TRBV20-1; D not certain. V was clipped by 2 bases and J by 8 bases, with 12 bases between them. CDR1 DFQATT and CDR2 SNEGSKA come from the germline V gene (reference sequence). There are 13 residues in the CDR3. The CDR3 bases are TGCAGTGCTAGATGGTCTTATAAGGAAAAACTGTTTTTT. It is translated as CSARWSYKEKLFF.

The genes are TRBV7-2 and TRBJ2-7, with 7 bases that match TRBD1. J lost 1 base, V lost 1 base, and 4 bases had no gene match. Germline V lookup: CDR1 SGHTA, CDR2 FQGNSA. The CDR3 loop spans 15 amino acids. CDR3 nucleotide sequence: TGTGCCAGCAGCTTAGTGGGGACAGAGTCCTACGAGCAGTACTTC. Protein product: CASSLVGTESYEQYF. The variable domain in full, with the rest retrieved from reference TRBV7-2 and TRBJ2-7, is GAGVSQSPSNKVTEKGKDVELRCDPISGHTALYWYRQSLGQGLEFLIYFQGNSAPDKSGLPSDRFSAERTGGSVSTLTIQRTQQEDSAVYLCASSLVGTESYEQYFGPGTRLTVT.

The V gene is TRBV6-2 or TRBV6-3, the J gene TRBJ2-3; 9 bases fit TRBD2. The V segment lost 2 bases and the J segment 5 bases; nucleotides outside the gene matches: 2. Germline V lookup: CDR1 MNHEY, CDR2 SVGEGT. The CDR3 has 14 amino acids. CDR3 in DNA: TGTGCCAGCAGTTACGTGACTAGCGGAGATACGCAGTATTTT. Its translation is CASSYVTSGDTQYF.